The 12 T cell receptor beta chains below were found in one sample sequenced in a study of blood T cell repertoires in COVID-19. Method: immunoSEQ multiplex PCR; TCRdb's copy keeps in-frame clones and lacks some. This table has 130,000 to 150,000 clones, roughly four fifths appearing once. Sequencing used peripheral blood. All receptors derive from a woman of 80 years or more with acute or convalescent COVID-19.

The chain is built from TRBV9 and TRBJ1-4; TRBD1 is a possible D gene (5 bases). From germline, CDR1 is SGDLS and CDR2 YYNGEE. The CDR3 runs 17 residues. Trimming stripped 0 bases from V and 5 bases from J, with 17 bases between. This chain's CDR3 is CASSVAPDTQENEKLFF. The CDR3 DNA is TGTGCCAGCAGCGTAGCCCCGGACACCCAAGAAAATGAAAAACTGTTTTTT.

This clone came up once. V is TRBV27 and J is TRBJ1-1, with D tentatively TRBD1 (6 bases). The CDR3 runs to 16 residues. Trimming took off 8 bases at V and 5 bases at J, with 24 bases between the two ends. The germline CDR1 and CDR2 sequences are MNHEY and SMNVEV (reference sequence). Here the CDR3 DNA reads TGTGCCAGCCGGACCTCCAGGGACACCCGAGGGACTGAAGCTTTCTTT. This gives the protein CASRTSRDTRGTEAFF.

This clone appeared a few times. This chain joins TRBV7-2 and TRBJ2-1, with 10 bases matching TRBD2. CDR3 length: 18 amino acids. V shed 1 base and J 2 bases; nucleotides not matched to a gene: 8. Looked up from germline, CDR1 is SGHTA and CDR2 is FQGNSA. The chain's CDR3 is CASSLVVLSGGAYNEQFF. CDR3 nucleotides: TGTGCCAGCAGCTTAGTAGTACTAAGCGGGGGGGCCTACAATGAGCAGTTCTTC.

This clone was counted only a few times. Written as DNA, the CDR3 is TGTGCCAGTAGTATAGGAGGCAGTAGCTCCTACGAGCAGTACTTC. Its translation: CASSIGGSSSYEQYF. The V gene is TRBV19, the J gene TRBJ2-7; D remains ambiguous. This CDR3 has 15 amino acids. Trimming cost V 1 base and J 0 bases, with 10 bases left between them. The germline V gene encodes CDR1 LNHDA and CDR2 SQIVND (reference sequence).

The chain joins TRBV9 to TRBJ2-3, with a weak D call TRBD1 (6 bases). The ends were cut back, 0 bases at V and 4 bases at J, with 12 bases in the middle. The CDR3 extends over 15 amino acids. Germline V gene sequence: CDR1 SGDLS, CDR2 YYNGEE. CDR3 residues: CASSVVGRGADTQYF. The DNA for the CDR3 is TGTGCCAGCAGCGTAGTTGGCAGGGGAGCAGATACGCAGTATTTT.

The V call is TRBV2, the J call TRBJ2-6; possibly TRBD1 for D (6 bases). Germline values: CDR1 SNHLY, CDR2 FYNNEI. V was shortened by 9 bases and J by 0 bases, with 15 bases between the two germline ends. The CDR3 loop spans 16 amino acids. The CDR3 coding sequence is TGTGCCAGTCTTCGGGACACGTCCTCTGGGGCCAACGTCCTGACTTTC. As protein: CASLRDTSSGANVLTF.

The rearrangement links TRBV19 to TRBJ2-5; D perhaps matches TRBD2 (6 bases). V lost 3 bases and J lost 3, with 8 bases in between. The CDR3 sequence is 13 residues long. Germline-derived CDR1 and CDR2 are LNHDA and SQIVND (reference sequence). CDR3 nucleotides: TGTGCCAGTAGTATCACGGGGGAAGAGACCCAGTACTTC. It translates to CASSITGEETQYF.

The chain employs TRBV7-8 and TRBJ1-2; 7 bases are a match to TRBD1. The germline gives CDR1 SGHVS, CDR2 FQNEAQ. J gave up 7 bases and V 5 bases, and 19 bases lay outside the gene matches. The CDR3 totals 17 residues. The CDR3 here is CASSLWTANRGSVGYTF. The CDR3 region has the DNA TGTGCCAGCAGCCTATGGACTGCCAACAGGGGTTCGGTTGGCTACACCTTC.

The V gene is TRBV6-1, the J gene TRBJ2-5; no reliable D call. Trimming stripped 2 bases from V and 1 base from J, with 8 bases between. The CDR3 sequence is 14 residues long. Germline lookup yields CDR1 MNHNS and CDR2 SASEGT. CDR3 DNA: TGTGCCAGCAGTGAATTGGCAGTCCAAGAGACCCAGTACTTC. It codes for CASSELAVQETQYF.

The chain employs TRBV9 and TRBJ2-5, with a possible D match to TRBD1 (5 bases). The CDR3 has 16 residues. The germline CDR1 and CDR2 sequences are SGDLS and YYNGEE. Trimming removed 0 bases at V and 1 base at J, with 13 bases between. In DNA, the CDR3 is TGTGCCAGCAGCGTAGGGAGCAGGGCATCCCAAGAGACCCAGTACTTC. Amino acid sequence: CASSVGSRASQETQYF.

The CDR3 reads CASSVAGTPTSGANVLTF. CDR3 sequence (DNA): TGTGCCAGCAGCGTTGCGGGGACGCCAACCTCTGGGGCCAACGTCCTGACTTTC. This sequence joins TRBV9 and TRBJ2-6; TRBD2 is a possible D gene (6 bases). CDR3 size: 18 residues. Per the germline V gene, CDR1 is SGDLS and CDR2 is YYNGEE. Trimming stripped 2 bases from V and 0 bases from J, with 15 bases between.

In its sample, this clone was seen once. The genes are TRBV12-3 or TRBV12-4 and TRBJ1-1; D might be TRBD1 (5 bases). The CDR3 length is 13 residues. The ends were cut back, 6 bases at V and 8 bases at J, with 16 bases in the middle. Here the CDR3 reads CASSVRDLGEAFF. The CDR3 DNA follows: TGTGCCAGCAGCGTCCGGGACTTAGGGGAAGCTTTCTTT.